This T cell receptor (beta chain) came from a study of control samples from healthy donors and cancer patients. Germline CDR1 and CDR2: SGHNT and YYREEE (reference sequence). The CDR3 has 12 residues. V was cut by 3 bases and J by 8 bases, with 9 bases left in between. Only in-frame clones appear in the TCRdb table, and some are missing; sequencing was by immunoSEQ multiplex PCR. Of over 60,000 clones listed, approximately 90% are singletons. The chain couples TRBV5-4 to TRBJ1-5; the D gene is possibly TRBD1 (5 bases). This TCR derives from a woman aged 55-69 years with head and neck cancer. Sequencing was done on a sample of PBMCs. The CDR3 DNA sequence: TGTGCCAGCAGCTCAAAAGGGGAGCCCCAGCATTTT. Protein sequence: CASSSKGEPQHF.